This T cell receptor beta chain was identified in a study of high-grade serous ovarian cancer treatment subgroups. Findings and limits, study-wide: The analyses considered CDR3 and ignored CDR1 and CDR2. Same-patient tumor repertoires overlapped at roughly 0.095 to 0.8; different patients barely overlapped. These tumor repertoires lack spatial information from bulk sequencing.

Tumor samples were taken before definitive surgery or chemotherapy. On this clone: What it binds is unknown.

Method: immunoSEQ multiplex PCR; TCRdb's copy keeps in-frame clones and lacks some. The repertoire holds around 5,000 clones, approximately 68% seen once, with around an eighth in the top ten. V lost 2 bases and J lost 8, with 10 bases in between. Germline-derived CDR1 and CDR2 are ENHRY and SYGVKD. The CDR3 totals 13 residues. Sequencing was performed on tumor tissue. The TCR comes from a human donor with high-grade serous ovarian cancer. This sequence joins TRBV10-3 and TRBJ2-4; D is possibly TRBD2 (5 bases). DNA for the CDR3: TGTGCCATCAGTGAGCCCCCCGGGGACATTCAGTACTTC. Encoded protein: CAISEPPGDIQYF.